This T cell receptor beta chain emerged from a study of shared clonotypes between healthy human individuals. Over several immunoSEQ plates, each subset's genomic DNA was distributed in even portions. Original processing notes: Junction-only sequences without quality scores came from ImmunoSEQ, so filtering differed. The method was immunoSEQ multiplex PCR; TCRdb's version includes in-frame clones alone and lacks a portion of them. D and trimming come from the DNA, and the V and J calls and clone size come from that table. The sample includes about 2.2 million clones, about 92% of them seen just once. This CDR3 spans 13 amino acids. The V end lost 5 bases, the J end lost 4 bases, and 12 bases lay between the germline ends. In germline, CDR1 is LNHDA, CDR2 SQIVND (reference sequence). The naive CD8 fraction comprised CD45RO-negative cells positively selected for CCR7 and excluded terminally differentiated effector memory CD45RA+ cells.

Worth noting for this clone: The antigen remains undetermined.

Study conclusions and caveats: Measured sharing among donors was expected to vary with sequencing depth. The study found about 4.6% of naive CD4 clonotypes shared across a handful of donors.

This clonotype originated in a young man in good health. Some clones in this sample may be carry-over from other donors' samples. This chain links TRBV19 with TRBJ2-7; possible D gene TRBD1, 6 bases. The material sequenced was naive CD8+ T cells from PBMCs. Here the CDR3 reads CASSGGARYEQYF. The CDR3 DNA sequence: TGTGCCAGTAGTGGGGGCGCAAGATACGAGCAGTACTTC.